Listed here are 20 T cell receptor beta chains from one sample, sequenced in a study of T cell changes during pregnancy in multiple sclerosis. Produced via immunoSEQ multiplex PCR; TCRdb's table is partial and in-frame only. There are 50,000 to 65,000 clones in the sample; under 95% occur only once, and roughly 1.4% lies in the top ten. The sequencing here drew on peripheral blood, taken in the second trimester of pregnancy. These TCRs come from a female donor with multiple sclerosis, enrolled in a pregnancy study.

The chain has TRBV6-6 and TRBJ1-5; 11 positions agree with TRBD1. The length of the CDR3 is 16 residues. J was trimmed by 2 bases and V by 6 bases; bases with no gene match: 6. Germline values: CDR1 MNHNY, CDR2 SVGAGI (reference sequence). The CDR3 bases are TGTGCCAGCAGCACTGGACAGGGGGCCGGCAATCAGCCCCAGCATTTT. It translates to CASSTGQGAGNQPQHF.

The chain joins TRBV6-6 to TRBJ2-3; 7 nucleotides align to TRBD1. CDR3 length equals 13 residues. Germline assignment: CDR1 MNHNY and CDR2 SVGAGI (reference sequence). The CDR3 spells CASTRDSLDTQYF. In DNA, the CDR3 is TGTGCTTCTACCCGGGACAGCCTAGATACGCAGTATTTT.

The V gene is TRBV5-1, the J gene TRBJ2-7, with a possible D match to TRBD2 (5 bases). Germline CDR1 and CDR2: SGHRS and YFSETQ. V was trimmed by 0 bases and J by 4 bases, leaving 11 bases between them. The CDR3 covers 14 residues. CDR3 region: CASSLGGSLYEQYF. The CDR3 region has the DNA TGCGCCAGCAGCTTGGGAGGGTCCCTGTACGAGCAGTACTTC.

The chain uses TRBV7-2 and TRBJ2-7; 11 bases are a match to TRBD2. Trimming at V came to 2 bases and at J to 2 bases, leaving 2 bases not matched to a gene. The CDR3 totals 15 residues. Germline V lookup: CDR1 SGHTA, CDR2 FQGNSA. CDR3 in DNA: TGTGCCAGCAGCTTATATAGCGGGGGGGCCTACGAGCAGTACTTC. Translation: CASSLYSGGAYEQYF.

The CDR3: CASSDRGLYEKLFF. The CDR3 DNA reads TGCGCCAGCAGTGACAGGGGGCTTTATGAAAAACTGTTTTTT. The V and J genes are TRBV10-2 and TRBJ1-4; 8 bases align to TRBD1. The germline CDR1 and CDR2 sequences are WSHSY and SAAADI. The CDR3 has 14 amino acids. V shed 3 bases, J shed 6 bases, and the junction held 3 bases outside the gene matches.

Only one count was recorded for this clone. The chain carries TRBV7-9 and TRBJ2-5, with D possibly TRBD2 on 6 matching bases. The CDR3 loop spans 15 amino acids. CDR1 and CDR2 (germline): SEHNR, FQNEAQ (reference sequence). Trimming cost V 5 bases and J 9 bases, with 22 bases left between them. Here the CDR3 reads CASSPRGVTTRAQYF. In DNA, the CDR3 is TGTGCCAGCAGCCCCCGCGGGGTAACTACGAGGGCCCAGTACTTC.

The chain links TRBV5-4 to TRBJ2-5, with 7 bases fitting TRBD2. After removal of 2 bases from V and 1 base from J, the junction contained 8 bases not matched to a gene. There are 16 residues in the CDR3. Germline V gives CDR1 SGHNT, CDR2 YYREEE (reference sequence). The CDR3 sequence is CASSLYRGDLQETQYF. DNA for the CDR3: TGTGCCAGCAGCTTATATCGGGGGGACCTCCAAGAGACCCAGTACTTC.

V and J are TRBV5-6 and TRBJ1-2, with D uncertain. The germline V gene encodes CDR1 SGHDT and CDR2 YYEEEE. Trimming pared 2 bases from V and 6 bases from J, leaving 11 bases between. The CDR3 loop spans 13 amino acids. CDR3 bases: TGTGCCAGCAGCTTTCGGCAGAGCGATGGCTACACCTTC. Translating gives CASSFRQSDGYTF. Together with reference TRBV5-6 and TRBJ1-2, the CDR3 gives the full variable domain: DAGVTQSPTHLIKTRGQQVTLRCSPKSGHDTVSWYQQALGQGPQFIFQYYEEEERQRGNFPDRFSGHQFPNYSSELNVNALLLGDSALYLCASSFRQSDGYTFGSGTRLTVV.

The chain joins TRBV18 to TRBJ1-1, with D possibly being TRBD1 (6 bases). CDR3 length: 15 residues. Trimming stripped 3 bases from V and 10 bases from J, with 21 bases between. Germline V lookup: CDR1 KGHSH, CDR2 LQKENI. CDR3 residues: CASSPSGARFNSAFF. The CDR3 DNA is TGTGCCAGCTCACCCTCAGGGGCGAGATTTAACTCAGCTTTCTTT.

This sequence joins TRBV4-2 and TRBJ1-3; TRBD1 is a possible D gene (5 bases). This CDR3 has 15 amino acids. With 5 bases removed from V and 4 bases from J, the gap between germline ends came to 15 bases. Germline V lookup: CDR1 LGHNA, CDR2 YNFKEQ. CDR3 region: CASSDPGGGGNTIYF. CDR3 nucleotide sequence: TGTGCCAGCAGCGACCCGGGGGGTGGAGGAAACACCATATATTTT.

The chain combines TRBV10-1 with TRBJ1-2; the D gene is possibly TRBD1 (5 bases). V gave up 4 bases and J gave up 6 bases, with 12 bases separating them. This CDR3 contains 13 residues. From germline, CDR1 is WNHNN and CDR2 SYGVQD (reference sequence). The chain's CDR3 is CASSAGGTDGYTF. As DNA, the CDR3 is TGCGCCAGCAGTGCCGGAGGGACGGATGGCTACACCTTC.

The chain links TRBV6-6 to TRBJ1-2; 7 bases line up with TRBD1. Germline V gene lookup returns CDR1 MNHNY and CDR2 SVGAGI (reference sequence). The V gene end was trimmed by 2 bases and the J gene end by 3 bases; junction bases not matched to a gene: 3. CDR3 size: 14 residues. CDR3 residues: CASSYAGGDYGYTF. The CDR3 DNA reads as TGTGCCAGCAGTTACGCAGGGGGAGACTATGGCTACACCTTC.

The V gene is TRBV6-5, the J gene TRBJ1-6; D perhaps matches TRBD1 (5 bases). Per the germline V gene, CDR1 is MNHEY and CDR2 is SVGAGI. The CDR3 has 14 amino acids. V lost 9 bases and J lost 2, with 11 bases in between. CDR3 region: CASKGRPYNSPLHF. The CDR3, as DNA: TGTGCCAGTAAGGGGAGGCCCTATAATTCACCCCTCCACTTT.

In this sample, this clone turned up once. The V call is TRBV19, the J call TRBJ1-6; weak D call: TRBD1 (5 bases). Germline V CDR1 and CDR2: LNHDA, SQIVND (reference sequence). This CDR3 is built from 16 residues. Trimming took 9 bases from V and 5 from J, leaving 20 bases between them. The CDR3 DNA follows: TGTGCCAGGGGGGGGGTTACGAATATGGATAATTCACCCCTCCACTTT. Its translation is CARGGVTNMDNSPLHF. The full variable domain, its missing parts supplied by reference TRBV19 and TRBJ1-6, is DGGITQSPKYLFRKEGQNVTLSCEQNLNHDAMYWYRQDPGQGLRLIYYSQIVNDFQKGDIAEGYSVSREKKESFPLTVTSAQKNPTAFYLCARGGVTNMDNSPLHFGNGTRLTVT.

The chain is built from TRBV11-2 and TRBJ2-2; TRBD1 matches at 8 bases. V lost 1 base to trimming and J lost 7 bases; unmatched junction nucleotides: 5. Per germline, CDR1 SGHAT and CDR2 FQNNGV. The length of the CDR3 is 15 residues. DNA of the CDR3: TGTGCCAGCAGCTTAGGGCAGGGGGCTTACGGGGAGCTGTTTTTT. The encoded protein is CASSLGQGAYGELFF.

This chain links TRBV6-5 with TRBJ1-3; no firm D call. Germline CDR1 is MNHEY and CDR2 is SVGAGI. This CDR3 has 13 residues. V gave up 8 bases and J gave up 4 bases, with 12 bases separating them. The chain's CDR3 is CASALYSGNTIYF. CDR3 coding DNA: TGTGCCAGCGCACTATATTCGGGAAACACCATATATTTT.

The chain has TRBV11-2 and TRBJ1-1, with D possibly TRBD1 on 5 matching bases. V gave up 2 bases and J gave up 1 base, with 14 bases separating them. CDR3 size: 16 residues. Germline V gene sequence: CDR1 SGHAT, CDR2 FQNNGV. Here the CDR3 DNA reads TGTGCCAGCAGCTTATGGACACCTACGCGGAACACTGAAGCTTTCTTT. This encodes CASSLWTPTRNTEAFF.

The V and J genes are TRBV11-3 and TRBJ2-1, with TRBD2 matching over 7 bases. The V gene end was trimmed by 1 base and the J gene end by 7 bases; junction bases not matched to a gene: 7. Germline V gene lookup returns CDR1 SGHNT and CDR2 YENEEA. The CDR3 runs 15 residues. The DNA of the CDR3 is TGTGCCAGCAGCTTAGGAGGAATGGGAGGGAATGAGCAGTTCTTC. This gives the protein CASSLGGMGGNEQFF.

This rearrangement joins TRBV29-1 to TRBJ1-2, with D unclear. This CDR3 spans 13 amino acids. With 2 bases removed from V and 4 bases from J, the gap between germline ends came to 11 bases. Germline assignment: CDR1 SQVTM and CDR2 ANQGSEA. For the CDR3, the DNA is TGCAGCGTTGAAACTAGATCGACCTATGGCTACACCTTC. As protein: CSVETRSTYGYTF.

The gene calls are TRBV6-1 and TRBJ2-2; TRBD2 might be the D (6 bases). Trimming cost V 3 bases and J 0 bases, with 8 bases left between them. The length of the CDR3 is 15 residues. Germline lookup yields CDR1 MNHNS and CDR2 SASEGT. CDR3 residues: CASSDWGANTGELFF. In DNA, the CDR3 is TGTGCCAGCAGTGATTGGGGGGCGAACACCGGGGAGCTGTTTTTT.